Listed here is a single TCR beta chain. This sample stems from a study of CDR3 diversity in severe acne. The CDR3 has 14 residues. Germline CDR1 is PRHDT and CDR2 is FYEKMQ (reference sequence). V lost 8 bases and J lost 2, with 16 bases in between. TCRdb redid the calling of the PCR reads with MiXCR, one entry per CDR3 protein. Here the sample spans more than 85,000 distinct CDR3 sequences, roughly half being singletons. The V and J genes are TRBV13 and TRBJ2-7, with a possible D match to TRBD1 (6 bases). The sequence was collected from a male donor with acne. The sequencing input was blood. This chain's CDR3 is CASGSWDTTYEQYF. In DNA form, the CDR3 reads TGTGCCAGCGGATCCTGGGACACAACCTACGAGCAGTACTTC.